These T cell receptor beta chains were read from a single sample in a study of shared clonotypes between healthy human individuals. Only in-frame clones appear in the TCRdb table, and some are missing; sequencing was by immunoSEQ multiplex PCR. The table has about 2.3 million clones, under 95% seen once. Sequences were obtained from naive CD4+ T cells from PBMCs. These receptors were obtained from a man between 18 and 29 years old in good health. Some clones in this sample may be carry-over from other donors' samples. CDR3s include the opening cysteine and the closing phenylalanine or tryptophan. A D gene is named only where the DNA matches it firmly. Size values are once, few and many counts, or a class for expanded clones, and some rows have none.

TRBV5-1	TRBD1	.	TRBJ2-7	CASSLAGSRGSYEQYF	TGCGCCAGCAGCTTGGCCGGTTCCAGGGGGTCCTACGAGCAGTACTTC
TRBV5-3	TRBD1	once	TRBJ1-4	CARSLAQPQGGEKLFF	TGTGCCAGAAGCTTGGCCCAACCCCAGGGGGGTGAAAAACTGTTTTTT
TRBV15	.	.	TRBJ2-3	CATSRVPGSDTQYF	TGTGCCACCAGCAGAGTACCAGGATCAGATACGCAGTATTTT
TRBV7-7	TRBD2	.	TRBJ2-1	CASSPGASGYNEQFF	TGTGCCAGCAGCCCCGGGGCTAGCGGATACAATGAGCAGTTCTTC
TRBV29-1	TRBD2	.	TRBJ2-7	CSVALGTSGNYEQYF	TGCAGCGTTGCCCTAGGGACTAGCGGGAACTACGAGCAGTACTTC
TRBV29-1	.	.	TRBJ1-2	CSVAGEGGANYGYTF	TGCAGCGTTGCCGGGGAAGGGGGAGCTAACTATGGCTACACCTTC
TRBV6-4	TRBD2	.	TRBJ2-2	CASSRDYANTGELFF	TGTGCCAGCAGTAGGGACTATGCGAACACCGGGGAGCTGTTTTTT
TRBV4-2	.	.	TRBJ2-5	CASSPSQKPQEETQYF	TGTGCCAGCAGCCCTTCACAGAAGCCACAGGAAGAGACCCAGTACTTC
TRBV28	.	.	TRBJ1-1	CASRRPGGYTEAFF	TGTGCCAGCAGAAGGCCAGGCGGGTACACTGAAGCTTTCTTT
TRBV9	TRBD1	.	TRBJ1-3	CASSGRGHGGNTIYF	TGTGCCAGCAGCGGCAGGGGGCATGGAGGAAACACCATATATTTT
TRBV6-6	.	.	TRBJ1-2	CASSYSRQTYGYTF	TGTGCCAGCAGTTACTCTAGGCAGACCTATGGCTACACCTTC
TRBV27	TRBD1	.	TRBJ2-7	CASSLEGRGLYEQYF	TGTGCCAGCAGTTTGGAGGGCAGGGGGCTTTACGAGCAGTACTTC
TRBV10-2	.	.	TRBJ2-7	CASSLQRRGPYEQYF	TGCGCCAGCAGCTTACAACGCAGGGGTCCCTACGAGCAGTACTTC
TRBV18	TRBD2	once	TRBJ2-7	CASSPPITSGTYEQYF	TGTGCCAGCTCACCGCCGATAACTAGCGGGACCTACGAGCAGTACTTC
TRBV5-4	.	.	TRBJ2-3	CASSRGGGGLELDTQYF	TGTGCCAGCAGCCGGGGAGGGGGAGGCCTAGAGTTGGATACGCAGTATTTT
TRBV4-2	TRBD1	.	TRBJ2-7	CASSQGGTGATYEQYF	TGTGCCAGCAGCCAGGGCGGGACAGGGGCGACCTACGAGCAGTACTTC
TRBV29-1	TRBD1	few	TRBJ2-7	CSAGLTGDEQYF	TGCAGCGCCGGGTTGACAGGGGACGAGCAGTACTTC
TRBV6-1	TRBD1	.	TRBJ2-7	CASRTGSAPYEQYF	TGTGCCAGCAGGACAGGGTCCGCGCCCTACGAGCAGTACTTC
TRBV30	.	.	TRBJ2-3	CAWNRGSTDTQYF	TGTGCCTGGAATCGTGGGAGCACAGATACGCAGTATTTT
TRBV5-6	.	.	TRBJ2-2	CASSQIITGELFF	TGTGCCAGCAGCCAGATAATCACCGGGGAGCTGTTTTTT
TRBV7-9	TRBD2	.	TRBJ2-5	CASSPLGLAAKETQYF	TGTGCCAGCAGCCCTTTGGGGCTAGCGGCAAAAGAGACCCAGTACTTC
TRBV28	.	.	TRBJ1-5	CASSLSSQPQHF	TGTGCCAGCAGTTTATCTTCTCAGCCCCAGCATTTT
TRBV5-1	.	.	TRBJ2-3	CASSLSNTRPDTQYF	TGCGCCAGCAGCTTGTCGAACACCCGCCCAGATACGCAGTATTTT
TRBV9	TRBD2	once	TRBJ2-7	CASSVTSGYEQYF	TGTGCCAGCAGCGTAACTAGCGGGTACGAGCAGTACTTC
TRBV5-1	TRBD1	.	TRBJ2-1	CASSLLTGGYNEQFF	TGCGCCAGCAGCTTGTTGACAGGGGGCTACAATGAGCAGTTCTTC
TRBV9	.	.	TRBJ2-5	CASSATASQETQYF	TGTGCCAGCAGCGCCACAGCCTCTCAAGAGACCCAGTACTTC
TRBV11-3	TRBD2	once	TRBJ2-1	CASSPRTSGSGYNEQFF	TGTGCCAGCAGCCCAAGGACTAGCGGGAGCGGCTACAATGAGCAGTTCTTC
TRBV11-2	TRBD1	.	TRBJ1-2	CASSPGQGHNYGYTF	TGTGCCAGCAGCCCTGGACAGGGCCACAACTATGGCTACACCTTC
TRBV4-2	.	.	TRBJ2-1	CASSQGNEQFF	TGTGCCAGCAGCCAAGGGAATGAGCAGTTCTTC
TRBV18	TRBD1	.	TRBJ2-1	CASSLDRQMWGEQFF	TGTGCCAGCTCACTGGACAGGCAAATGTGGGGTGAGCAGTTCTTC
TRBV29-1	.	.	TRBJ1-4	CSVGRAANEKLFF	TGCAGCGTTGGCCGTGCGGCTAATGAAAAACTGTTTTTT
TRBV7-9	.	.	TRBJ1-2	CASSKDSVSGYTF	TGTGCCAGCAGCAAGGACAGCGTCTCTGGCTACACCTTC
TRBV5-1	TRBD1	.	TRBJ1-4	CASSPTGGGEKLFF	TGCGCCAGCAGCCCAACAGGGGGCGGTGAAAAACTGTTTTTT
TRBV5-6	TRBD1	.	TRBJ1-2	CASSWGQGAGGYTF	TGTGCCAGCAGCTGGGGACAGGGGGCGGGAGGCTACACCTTC
TRBV30	.	.	TRBJ1-5	CAWSDLGSQPQHF	TGTGCCTGGAGTGACCTTGGCAGCCAGCCCCAGCATTTT
TRBV7-3	.	.	TRBJ2-5	CASSRTGGGETQYF	TGTGCCAGCAGCCGGACTGGGGGCGGAGAGACCCAGTACTTC
TRBV7-2	TRBD1	.	TRBJ1-2	CASSEDRGSNYGYTF	TGTGCCAGCAGCGAAGACAGGGGGTCCAACTATGGCTACACCTTC
TRBV5-4	.	.	TRBJ1-4	CASSREGGADEKLFF	TGTGCCAGCAGCCGGGAGGGGGGAGCGGATGAAAAACTGTTTTTT
TRBV4-3	TRBD2	once	TRBJ2-1	CASSRMIAGATYNEQFF	TGCGCCAGCAGCCGTATGATAGCGGGCGCCACCTACAATGAGCAGTTCTTC
TRBV19	TRBD1	.	TRBJ2-7	CASSAGQGFNEQYF	TGTGCCAGTAGTGCGGGACAGGGGTTCAACGAGCAGTACTTC
TRBV7-8	TRBD2	.	TRBJ2-7	CASSLRDYSYEQYF	TGTGCCAGCAGTCTCCGGGACTACTCCTACGAGCAGTACTTC
TRBV7-8	.	.	TRBJ2-1	CASSLVAGTYNEQFF	TGTGCCAGCAGCTTAGTGGCGGGGACCTACAATGAGCAGTTCTTC
TRBV27	.	once	TRBJ2-5	CASSKTTIEETQYF	TGTGCCAGCAGTAAAACGACTATAGAAGAGACCCAGTACTTC
TRBV4-1	TRBD1	.	TRBJ2-7	CASSQGVGTGAYEQYF	TGCGCCAGCAGCCAAGGGGTCGGGACAGGGGCCTACGAGCAGTACTTC
TRBV7-9	.	.	TRBJ2-5	CASSARWAQETQYF	TGTGCCAGCAGCGCCCGGTGGGCCCAAGAGACCCAGTACTTC
TRBV14	TRBD2	.	TRBJ2-1	CASSQGLAGVPYNEQFF	TGTGCCAGCAGCCAAGGACTAGCGGGGGTTCCTTACAATGAGCAGTTCTTC
TRBV27	.	.	TRBJ2-7	CASRVEGQIPYEQYF	TGTGCCAGCAGGGTCGAGGGGCAGATCCCCTACGAGCAGTACTTC
TRBV6-5	TRBD1	.	TRBJ1-2	CASSYFGRGYGYTF	TGTGCCAGCAGTTACTTCGGCAGGGGGTATGGCTACACCTTC
TRBV5-4	TRBD1	.	TRBJ2-5	CASSQPGQGEETQYF	TGTGCCAGCAGCCAACCGGGACAGGGAGAAGAGACCCAGTACTTC
TRBV7-2	.	.	TRBJ2-1	CASSFGAVNEQFF	TGTGCCAGCAGCTTCGGAGCGGTGAATGAGCAGTTCTTC
TRBV5-4	.	.	TRBJ1-2	CASSLAVTSNYGYTF	TGTGCCAGCAGCTTGGCGGTTACCTCTAACTATGGCTACACCTTC
TRBV7-3	.	.	TRBJ1-1	CASSSRVNTEAFF	TGTGCCAGCAGCTCGAGGGTGAACACTGAAGCTTTCTTT
TRBV28	TRBD1	.	TRBJ1-1	CASSSPGTAMNTEAFF	TGTGCCAGCAGTTCCCCCGGGACAGCTATGAACACTGAAGCTTTCTTT
TRBV9	.	.	TRBJ2-7	CASSAGLPDYEQYF	TGTGCCAGCAGCGCTGGACTTCCAGACTACGAGCAGTACTTC